The following is a T cell receptor beta chain sequence with its context. The DNA ends 3 residues before the CDR3 does, and the rest of the CDR3 is filled in from the germline J gene. Only in-frame clones appear in the TCRdb table, and some are missing; sequencing was by immunoSEQ multiplex PCR. The data include over 30,000 clones; the top ten clones carry roughly 1.5%. This record belongs to a study of T cells in women clearing cervical HPV infection. Germline CDR1 is KGHDR and CDR2 is SFDVKD. V lost 4 bases and J lost 3, with 21 bases in between. The CDR3 loop spans 17 amino acids. The sequencing sample was made of blood buffy coat. The chain has TRBV24-1 and TRBJ2-7; weak D call: TRBD1 (5 bases). This sequence was found in a woman between 18 and 69 years old with a cervical HPV16 infection that either progressed to CIN3+ or cleared (not recorded which). Partial CDR3 DNA: TGTGCCACCAGTGAATTTATCGAGTGGGGCAGGATCTACGAG. The encoded protein is CATSEFIEWGRIYE. The entire CDR3 protein reads CATSEFIEWGRIYEQYF.